A single sample gave rise to the 27 T cell receptor beta chains below, sequenced in a study of early T cells in non-severe SARS-CoV-2 infection. TCRdb used MiXCR to reprocess the 5' RACE reads, holding one entry per CDR3 protein. The table has 26,000 or so distinct CDR3 sequences, 4% to 6% seen once. The source material was whole blood. Every receptor here comes from an adult who was a healthcare worker with PCR-confirmed SARS-CoV-2 infection or an uninfected control (not recorded which).

The chain couples TRBV2 to TRBJ2-3; D not resolved. The V end lost 8 bases, the J end lost 2 bases, and 14 bases lay between the germline ends. The CDR3 sequence is 14 residues long. CDR1 and CDR2 from the germline V gene are SNHLY and FYNNEI. As DNA, the CDR3 is TGTGCCAGCGCGAAGGCGGCATACACAGATACGCAGTATTTT. This translates into CASAKAAYTDTQYF. Combining the CDR3 with reference TRBV2 and TRBJ2-3 gives the whole variable domain EPEVTQTPSHQVTQMGQEVILRCVPISNHLYFYWYRQILGQKVEFLVSFYNNEISEKSEIFDDQFSVERPDGSNFTLKIRSTKLEDSAMYFCASAKAAYTDTQYFGPGTRLTVL.

The table lists this clonotype with a few counts. The chain links TRBV29-1 to TRBJ1-1; D is ambiguous. The CDR3 is made up of 12 amino acids. Germline V gene lookup returns CDR1 SQVTM and CDR2 ANQGSEA. V was trimmed by 7 bases and J by 0 bases, leaving 9 bases between them. The CDR3 reads CSAPDVNTEAFF. The CDR3 DNA follows: TGCAGCGCCCCGGACGTGAACACTGAAGCTTTCTTT. The whole variable domain, remainder taken from reference TRBV29-1 and TRBJ1-1, is SAVISQKPSRDICQRGTSLTIQCQVDSQVTMMFWYRQQPGQSLTLIATANQGSEATYESGFVIDKFPISRPNLTFSTLTVSNMSPEDSSIYLCSAPDVNTEAFFGQGTRLTVV.

This clonotype is classed as medium-sized. The J gene is TRBJ1-1, the V gene TRBV7-9, with D perhaps matching TRBD1 (5 bases). This CDR3 has 15 amino acids. Germline V gene data show CDR1 as SEHNR and CDR2 as FQNEAQ (reference sequence). Trimming left V 1 base short and J 1 base short, with 10 bases between. The CDR3 here is CASSLEGPANTEAFF. DNA of the CDR3: TGTGCCAGCAGCTTAGAGGGGCCGGCGAACACTGAAGCTTTCTTT.

In this sample, this clonotype turned up many times. This chain links TRBV12-3 or TRBV12-4 with TRBJ1-4, with unresolved D. V was shortened by 7 bases and J by 0 bases, with 9 bases between the two germline ends. This CDR3 has 14 amino acids. CDR3 DNA sequence: TGTGCCAGCACGGACGTTGCAACTAATGAAAAACTGTTTTTT. Translated, it gives CASTDVATNEKLFF.

This clonotype was seen ten or more times. The chain has TRBV12-3 or TRBV12-4 and TRBJ1-5; the D gene is possibly TRBD1 (5 bases). The V gene lost 4 bases and the J gene lost 9 bases, with 7 bases spanning the gap. This CDR3 contains 11 residues. This chain's CDR3 is CASSSGSPQHF. The CDR3 DNA sequence: TGTGCCAGCAGTTCAGGGTCGCCCCAGCATTTT.

The J gene is TRBJ2-3, the V gene TRBV6-5; D remains ambiguous. The CDR3 is 16 residues long. V was pared by 6 bases and J by 2 bases, with 18 bases between. Germline CDR1 MNHEY, CDR2 SVGAGI. The CDR3 DNA follows: TGTGCCAGCAGCTCTTCCCCTTCTGTCTACACAGATACGCAGTATTTT. Translating it yields CASSSSPSVYTDTQYF.

In its sample, this clonotype was seen many times. The chain links TRBV27 to TRBJ2-1; D is undetermined. Germline CDR1 and CDR2: MNHEY and SMNVEV (reference sequence). V lost 4 bases, J lost 0 bases, and 7 bases lay in between. This CDR3 has 14 residues. The CDR3 sequence: CASSSLSSYNEQFF. Here the CDR3 DNA reads TGTGCCAGCAGTTCACTGAGCTCCTACAATGAGCAGTTCTTC.

Many counts were recorded for this clonotype. A read error may produce the germline difference seen at one junction end. This chain connects TRBV7-7 to TRBJ2-1; a possible D gene is TRBD2 (5 bases). Germline V lookup: CDR1 SSHAT, CDR2 FNYEAQ (reference sequence). This CDR3 is built from 13 residues. In DNA form, the CDR3 reads TGTGCTAGCAGCTCCGGACTTGACAATGAGCAGTTCTTC. It is translated as CASSSGLDNEQFF.

There are a few counts of this clonotype. V and J are TRBV6-2 or TRBV6-3 and TRBJ1-2, with D possibly TRBD1 on 5 matching bases. The CDR3 sequence is 13 residues long. The germline V gene has CDR1 MNHEY and CDR2 SVGEGT. V lost 11 bases, J lost 4 bases, and 17 bases lay in between. CDR3 in DNA: TGTGCCGGCCGAGGCGGGGCAAGCTATGGCTACACCTTC. This gives the protein CAGRGGASYGYTF.

This clonotype was observed a handful of times. The chain combines TRBV5-1 with TRBJ2-5, with 13 bases identical to TRBD2. Trimming removed 4 bases from V and 3 bases from J; junction bases left unmatched: 3. Germline CDR1 reads SGHRS; CDR2 reads YFSETQ. This CDR3 spans 15 amino acids. The CDR3 region has the DNA TGCGCCAGCAGCAAAGGACTAGCGGGGGAAGAGACCCAGTACTTC. Protein product: CASSKGLAGEETQYF.

There are many counts of this clonotype. This sequence joins TRBV20-1 and TRBJ2-1, with 8 positions matching TRBD2. J was trimmed by 6 bases and V by 4 bases; bases with no gene match: 2. Germline V gene data show CDR1 as DFQATT and CDR2 as SNEGSKA (reference sequence). This CDR3 region has 12 residues. Here the CDR3 reads CSAKGTSNEQFF. The CDR3 DNA reads TGCAGTGCTAAGGGGACTAGCAATGAGCAGTTCTTC.

This chain connects TRBV4-2 to TRBJ2-7, with TRBD1 matching over 8 bases. Germline V lookup: CDR1 LGHNA, CDR2 YNFKEQ. V shed 0 bases, J shed 4 bases, and the junction held 5 bases outside the gene matches. The CDR3 has 15 amino acids. The CDR3 coding sequence is TGTGCCAGCAGCCAAGATCGGCAGGGGGCTTACGAGCAGTACTTC. Its protein is CASSQDRQGAYEQYF.

This clonotype was counted many times. The V gene is TRBV4-3, the J gene TRBJ1-2, with a possible D match to TRBD1 (5 bases). The CDR3 runs 13 residues. The V gene lost 4 bases and the J gene lost 6 bases, with 12 bases spanning the gap. From germline, CDR1 is LGHNA and CDR2 YSLEER. Here the CDR3 reads CASSPSPGNGYTF. The CDR3 DNA reads TGCGCCAGCAGCCCGAGCCCAGGGAATGGCTACACCTTC.

The chain employs TRBV3-1 and TRBJ1-3; unclear D gene. The CDR3 runs 14 residues. Trimming shortened V by 1 base and J by 6 bases, and 10 bases separated the two germline ends. Germline CDR1 reads LGHDT; CDR2 reads YNNKEL (reference sequence). CDR3 nucleotide sequence: TGTGCCAGCAGCCAAGCCCCACACCCAAACACCATATATTTT. This gives the protein CASSQAPHPNTIYF.

There are many counts of this clonotype. The chain joins TRBV27 to TRBJ2-7, with TRBD2 matching over 7 bases. The J segment lost 2 bases and the V segment lost 3 bases, leaving 10 bases of the junction unmatched. Germline CDR1 and CDR2: MNHEY and SMNVEV (reference sequence). This CDR3 has 16 amino acids. The CDR3 is CASSFRGGGYTYEQYF. DNA of the CDR3: TGTGCCAGCAGTTTCCGCGGGGGAGGTTACACCTACGAGCAGTACTTC.

This clonotype was seen at least ten times. The chain employs TRBV19 and TRBJ2-3, with 8 bases matching TRBD1. The trim removed 9 bases at V and 9 bases at J, leaving 14 bases unmatched. CDR1 is LNHDA and CDR2 is SQIVND in the germline V gene (reference sequence). This CDR3 has 14 residues. CDR3 residues: CASELGTGAATQYF. The CDR3 region has the DNA TGTGCCAGCGAGCTTGGGACAGGCGCAGCCACGCAGTATTTT. Full variable domain (remainder filled in from reference TRBV19 and TRBJ2-3): DGGITQSPKYLFRKEGQNVTLSCEQNLNHDAMYWYRQDPGQGLRLIYYSQIVNDFQKGDIAEGYSVSREKKESFPLTVTSAQKNPTAFYLCASELGTGAATQYFGPGTRLTVL.

The sample holds a few counts of this clonotype. The genes are TRBV18 and TRBJ2-2; D ambiguous. Trimming removed 1 base at V and 0 bases at J, with 6 bases between. Germline V gene data show CDR1 as KGHSH and CDR2 as LQKENI. The CDR3 runs 15 residues. The CDR3 region is CASSPRPTNTGELFF. The DNA for the CDR3 is TGTGCCAGCTCACCACGGCCGACGAACACCGGGGAGCTGTTTTTT.

The V call is TRBV30, the J call TRBJ2-6; D is possibly TRBD2 (5 bases). This CDR3 spans 16 amino acids. V was cut by 3 bases and J by 5 bases, with 17 bases left in between. Germline V CDR1 and CDR2: GTSNPN, SVGIG (reference sequence). The CDR3 sequence is CAWSRSGLPRANVLTF. The CDR3 DNA is TGTGCCTGGAGCAGGTCAGGACTCCCTAGGGCCAACGTCCTGACTTTC.

This clonotype was recorded at least ten times. The chain recombines TRBV6-6 with TRBJ1-5; D is uncertain. The CDR3 loop spans 13 amino acids. Germline V CDR1 and CDR2: MNHNY, SVGAGI (reference sequence). V dropped 6 bases and J dropped 10 bases, with 16 bases sitting between them. This CDR3 is CASRPTQGQPQHF. The DNA for the CDR3 is TGTGCCAGCAGACCTACTCAAGGGCAACCCCAGCATTTT.

This clonotype was seen repeatedly, ten times or more. The chain couples TRBV29-1 to TRBJ2-1, with D perhaps TRBD1 (6 bases). This CDR3 is built from 15 residues. Germline CDR1 SQVTM, CDR2 ANQGSEA. V lost 8 bases and J lost 3, with 20 bases in between. CDR3 residues: CSTWPADRSYNEQFF. The CDR3 nucleotides read TGCAGCACCTGGCCCGCGGACAGAAGCTACAATGAGCAGTTCTTC.

This clonotype was detected only a few times. The gene calls are TRBV29-1 and TRBJ2-7, with TRBD1 identical over 9 bases. CDR3 size: 13 residues. The germline V gene encodes CDR1 SQVTM and CDR2 ANQGSEA. J lost 1 base, V lost 6 bases, and 4 bases had no gene match. CDR3 sequence: CSVRTGESYEQYF. In DNA form, the CDR3 reads TGCAGCGTGAGGACAGGGGAATCCTACGAGCAGTACTTC.

V usage is TRBV2 and J usage is TRBJ2-4; 12 nucleotides align to TRBD2. V shed 2 bases and J 1 base; nucleotides not matched to a gene: 9. Germline assignment: CDR1 SNHLY and CDR2 FYNNEI. This CDR3 contains 19 residues. The CDR3 region is CASSERASGGAVAKNIQYF. CDR3 DNA sequence: TGTGCCAGCAGTGAACGGGCTAGCGGGGGGGCCGTGGCCAAAAACATTCAGTACTTC.

This clonotype was observed many times. The chain carries TRBV4-2 and TRBJ2-3, with D possibly matching TRBD2 (6 bases). The CDR3 spans 15 residues. Trimming shortened V by 3 bases and J by 2 bases, and 12 bases separated the two germline ends. CDR1 is LGHNA, CDR2 YNFKEQ, per germline. The CDR3 is CASSQAGGTTDTQYF. CDR3 sequence (DNA): TGTGCCAGCAGCCAGGCTGGCGGGACCACAGATACGCAGTATTTT.

Only a few counts were recorded for this clonotype. The chain joins TRBV7-3 to TRBJ2-5; 11 bases map to TRBD2. J lost 4 bases, V lost 0 bases, and 10 bases had no gene match. The CDR3 is made up of 18 amino acids. Germline lookup yields CDR1 SGHTA and CDR2 FQGTGA. CDR3 in amino acids: CASSLTPTSGTHRETQYF. The CDR3 DNA is TGTGCCAGCAGCTTAACGCCGACTAGCGGGACCCACCGAGAGACCCAGTACTTC.

This clonotype qualifies as medium-sized (0.01 to 0.1%). The chain carries TRBV7-3 and TRBJ1-1; D remains unclear. The CDR3 extends over 14 amino acids. Per the germline V gene, CDR1 is SGHTA and CDR2 is FQGTGA. Deletions cut 2 bases from V and 2 bases from J, with 9 bases between. The CDR3 is CASSLGRANTEAFF. In nucleotides, the CDR3 is TGTGCCAGCAGCTTAGGGCGGGCTAACACTGAAGCTTTCTTT.

This rearrangement joins TRBV25-1 to TRBJ2-2, with D perhaps matching TRBD1 (5 bases). V lost 6 bases to trimming and J lost 2 bases, with 10 bases between them. The CDR3 is made up of 14 amino acids. The germline CDR1 and CDR2 sequences are MGHDK and SYGVNS. CDR3 DNA sequence: TGTGCCAGCAGCGGCAGGGAAAACACCGGGGAGCTGTTTTTT. It translates to CASSGRENTGELFF.

This clonotype was seen ten or more times. The chain has TRBV14 and TRBJ2-1, with 8 nucleotides matching TRBD2. The V gene end was trimmed by 2 bases and the J gene end by 8 bases; junction bases not matched to a gene: 8. Germline V lookup: CDR1 SGHDN, CDR2 FVKESK. This CDR3 is built from 15 residues. The CDR3 DNA is TGTGCCAGCAGCCAACAAGCGGGGGCCTGGGATGAGCAGTTCTTC. It translates to CASSQQAGAWDEQFF.